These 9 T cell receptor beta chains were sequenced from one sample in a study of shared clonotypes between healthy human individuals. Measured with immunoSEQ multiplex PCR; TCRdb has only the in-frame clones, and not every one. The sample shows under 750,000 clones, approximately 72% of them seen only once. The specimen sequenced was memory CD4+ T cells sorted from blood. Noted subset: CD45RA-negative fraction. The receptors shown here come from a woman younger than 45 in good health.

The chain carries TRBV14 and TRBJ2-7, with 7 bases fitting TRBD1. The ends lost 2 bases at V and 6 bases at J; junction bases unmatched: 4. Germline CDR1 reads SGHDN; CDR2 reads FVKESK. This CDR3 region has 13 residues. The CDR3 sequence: CASSQLRGTEQYF. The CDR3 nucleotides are TGTGCCAGCAGCCAACTCAGGGGGACCGAGCAGTACTTC.

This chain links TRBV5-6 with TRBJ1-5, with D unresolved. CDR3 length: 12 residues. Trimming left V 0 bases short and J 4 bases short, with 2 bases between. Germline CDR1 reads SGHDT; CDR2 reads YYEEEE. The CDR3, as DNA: TGTGCCAGCAGCTTGGCAAATCAGCCCCAGCATTTT. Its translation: CASSLANQPQHF.

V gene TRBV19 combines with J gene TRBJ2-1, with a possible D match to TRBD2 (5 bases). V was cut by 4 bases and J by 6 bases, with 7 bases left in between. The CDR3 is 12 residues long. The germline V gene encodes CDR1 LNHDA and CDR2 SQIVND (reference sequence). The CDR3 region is CASSSRGNEQFF. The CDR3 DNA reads TGTGCCAGTAGTAGCCGGGGCAATGAGCAGTTCTTC.

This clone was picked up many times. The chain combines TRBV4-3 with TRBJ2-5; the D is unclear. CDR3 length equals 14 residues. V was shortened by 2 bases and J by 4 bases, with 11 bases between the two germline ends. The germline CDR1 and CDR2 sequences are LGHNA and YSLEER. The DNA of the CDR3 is TGCGCCAGCAGCCAACAGGAGATGGGAGAGACCCAGTACTTC. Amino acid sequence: CASSQQEMGETQYF.

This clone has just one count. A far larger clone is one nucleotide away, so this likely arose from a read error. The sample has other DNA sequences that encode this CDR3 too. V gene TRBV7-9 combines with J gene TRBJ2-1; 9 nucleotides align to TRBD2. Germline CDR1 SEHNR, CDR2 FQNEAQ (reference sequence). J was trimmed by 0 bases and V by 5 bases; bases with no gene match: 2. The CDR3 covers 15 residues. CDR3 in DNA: TGTGCCAGCAGCCGTAGCGGGAGCTCCTACAATGAGCAGTTCTTC. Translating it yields CASSRSGSSYNEQFF.

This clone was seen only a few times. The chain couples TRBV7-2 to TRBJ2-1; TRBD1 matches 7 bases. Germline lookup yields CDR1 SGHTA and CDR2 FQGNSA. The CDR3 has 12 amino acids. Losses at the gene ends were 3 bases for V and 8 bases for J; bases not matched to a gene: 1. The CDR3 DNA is TGTGCCAGCAGCTTCGACAGGGATGAGCAGTTCTTC. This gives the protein CASSFDRDEQFF. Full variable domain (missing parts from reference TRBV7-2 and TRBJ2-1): GAGVSQSPSNKVTEKGKDVELRCDPISGHTALYWYRQSLGQGLEFLIYFQGNSAPDKSGLPSDRFSAERTGGSVSTLTIQRTQQEDSAVYLCASSFDRDEQFFGPGTRLTVL.

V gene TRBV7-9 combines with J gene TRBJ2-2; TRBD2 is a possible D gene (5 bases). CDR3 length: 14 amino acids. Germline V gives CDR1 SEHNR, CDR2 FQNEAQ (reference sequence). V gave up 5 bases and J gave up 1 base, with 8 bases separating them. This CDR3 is CASSPLGNTGELFF. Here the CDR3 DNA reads TGTGCCAGCAGCCCACTAGGGAACACCGGGGAGCTGTTTTTT.

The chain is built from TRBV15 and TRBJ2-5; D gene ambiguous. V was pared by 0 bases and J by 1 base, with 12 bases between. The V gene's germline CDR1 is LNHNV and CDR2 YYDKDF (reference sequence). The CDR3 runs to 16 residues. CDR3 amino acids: CATSRDSPGPQETQYF. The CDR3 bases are TGTGCCACCAGCAGAGATTCCCCAGGCCCCCAAGAGACCCAGTACTTC.

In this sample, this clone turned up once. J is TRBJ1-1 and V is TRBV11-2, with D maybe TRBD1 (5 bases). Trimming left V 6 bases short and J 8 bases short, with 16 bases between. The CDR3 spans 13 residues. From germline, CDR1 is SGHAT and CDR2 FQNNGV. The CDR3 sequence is CASRIIGGTEAFF. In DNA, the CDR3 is TGTGCCAGCAGAATTATAGGAGGGACGGAAGCTTTCTTT.